This T cell receptor (beta chain) is drawn from a study of T cell responses to AZD1222 COVID-19 vaccine. The study, taken as a whole, reports: Spike-specific TCR repertoires showed rising breadth and depth after two AZD1222 doses. White British people made up most donors, females outnumbered males, and clonal diversity was possibly underestimated. Seropositivity was recorded at baseline in only 6 or 7 AZD1222 recipients.

TCRdb's copy holds only in-frame clones and misses some; the assay was immunoSEQ multiplex PCR. The table has some 140,000 clones, 85% seen once; the top ten hold under 8%. V gave up 7 bases and J gave up 5 bases, with 15 bases separating them. From germline, CDR1 is MNHEY and CDR2 SMNVEV (reference sequence). The CDR3 has 13 amino acids. This clone was recorded once. As yet, its antigen is unknown. The sequenced sample was peripheral blood, obtained 28 days after the second dose of the MenACWY control vaccine. This chain uses TRBV27 with TRBJ2-7; D is undetermined. This receptor was identified in an adult who received the MenACWY meningococcal vaccine as a control. The CDR3 reads CASIHLVQHEQYV. The CDR3, as DNA: TGTGCCAGCATTCACTTGGTCCAGCACGAGCAGTACGTC.